This is a list of T cell receptor beta chains from one sample in a study of PD-1 blockade in classical Hodgkin lymphoma. Sequencing was performed with immunoSEQ multiplex PCR; in TCRdb, only in-frame clones are kept and a portion is missing. The table shows some 22,000 clones, with around 68% occurring only once. Sequencing was performed on CD4+ T cells from blood, taken before the fourth cycle of nivolumab. The origin of the receptors is a human donor with classical Hodgkin lymphoma. Each CDR3 is given with its conserved first and last residue. The order of the fields is D gene, V gene, clone size, J gene, CDR3 protein, CDR3 DNA. The D gene is left open where the match is weak. Clone size appears in some rows only: once, few, many, or a class for an expanded clone.

>TRBD1|TRBV29-1|.|TRBJ2-3
CSVAQGATDTQYF
TGCAGCGTTGCACAGGGGGCCACAGATACGCAGTATTTT
>.|TRBV6-5|.|TRBJ1-1
CASSYGGANTEAFF
TGTGCCAGCAGTTACGGGGGAGCGAACACTGAAGCTTTCTTT
>.|TRBV19|.|TRBJ1-2
CASSIVFQDGYTF
TGTGCCAGTAGTATAGTGTTTCAGGATGGCTACACCTTC
>TRBD1|TRBV19|.|TRBJ1-6
CASSTTGTDNSPLHF
TGTGCCAGTAGTACAACCGGGACAGATAATTCACCCCTCCACTTT
>.|TRBV10-3|.|TRBJ2-7
CAISETRDPRTSYEQYF
TGTGCCATCAGTGAGACCCGGGACCCTCGGACCTCCTACGAGCAGTACTTC
>.|TRBV7-6|.|TRBJ2-3
CASSEDRRTQYF
TGTGCCAGCAGCGAGGACCGGAGGACGCAGTATTTT
>TRBD1|TRBV18|.|TRBJ1-4
CASSPPTGGKGEKLFF
TGTGCCAGCTCACCACCGACAGGGGGCAAAGGTGAAAAACTGTTTTTT
>.|TRBV7-2|few|TRBJ1-3
CASSLSLLGASSGNTIYF
TGTGCCAGCAGCTTATCGCTTCTGGGGGCTTCCTCTGGAAACACCATATATTTT
>.|TRBV19|.|TRBJ1-1
CASSIEWVLNTEAFF
TGTGCCAGTAGTATAGAATGGGTACTGAACACTGAAGCTTTCTTT
>.|TRBV30|.|TRBJ1-2
CAWPGTVGYGYTF
TGTGCCTGGCCCGGGACGGTAGGGTATGGCTACACCTTC
>.|TRBV7-3|once|TRBJ2-2
CASSSTVNTGELFF
TGTGCCAGCAGCTCGACAGTTAACACCGGGGAGCTGTTTTTT
>.|TRBV10-3|few|TRBJ1-1
CAISESGQMNTEAFF
TGTGCCATCAGTGAGTCGGGGCAGATGAACACTGAAGCTTTCTTT
>TRBD2|TRBV11-2|once|TRBJ2-7
CASSLVRGGTLYEQYF
TGTGCCAGCAGCTTAGTTCGCGGGGGGACCCTCTACGAGCAGTACTTC
>.|TRBV6-6|.|TRBJ1-5
CASSYRENQPQHF
TGTGCCAGCAGTTACAGGGAAAATCAGCCCCAGCATTTT
>.|TRBV30|.|TRBJ1-2
CAWSAGNYGYTF
TGTGCCTGGAGTGCAGGGAACTATGGCTACACCTTC
>.|TRBV9|.|TRBJ1-1
CASSVDSRGTEAFF
TGTGCCAGCAGCGTAGACTCACGAGGCACTGAAGCTTTCTTT
>TRBD2|TRBV10-1|.|TRBJ2-3
CASSPYSGSGTDTQYF
TGCGCCAGCAGTCCGTACAGCGGGAGTGGCACAGATACGCAGTATTTT
>TRBD1|TRBV4-2|.|TRBJ1-2
CASSPRGDSPNYGYTF
TGTGCCAGCAGCCCACGTGGGGACAGCCCGAACTATGGCTACACCTTC
>TRBD1|TRBV4-3|.|TRBJ1-6
CASSQEDRTPLHF
TGCGCCAGCAGCCAAGAGGACAGGACGCCCCTCCACTTT
>.|TRBV6-5|medium-sized|TRBJ1-1
CASSGFGEAFF
TGTGCCAGCAGTGGATTTGGTGAAGCTTTCTTT
>TRBD1|TRBV2|.|TRBJ1-1
CASTSGGANTEAFF
TGTGCCAGCACCTCAGGGGGAGCGAACACTGAAGCTTTCTTT
>.|TRBV2|.|TRBJ2-5
CASSPGPQETQYF
TGTGCCAGCTCCCCGGGGCCCCAAGAGACCCAGTACTTC
>.|TRBV7-2|.|TRBJ2-1
CASSATGMNYNEQFF
TGTGCCAGCAGCGCAACCGGGATGAACTACAATGAGCAGTTCTTC
>.|TRBV19|.|TRBJ2-1
CASSLVGSYNEQFF
TGTGCCAGTAGCCTAGTAGGCTCCTACAATGAGCAGTTCTTC